This T cell receptor (beta chain) was retrieved from a study of T-cell reconstitution after alpha-beta-depleted transplantation in children. This clonotype was found a few times. Its antigen is unknown. Preparation of the TCRbeta library was carried out with unique molecular identifiers. TCRdb recomputed calls from the PCR reads with MiXCR, one row per CDR3 protein. The repertoire includes 750,000 to 950,000 distinct CDR3 sequences, roughly 16% of them detected once, and 5% sits in the top ten. CDR1 and CDR2 (germline): MNHEY, SVGAGI. The CDR3 length is 15 residues. Trimming took off 0 bases at V and 4 bases at J, with 13 bases between the two ends. Findings and caveats of the study: There were reportedly several hundred expanded graft clones from which alpha-beta T cells came about two months after transplant.

Sequencing used PBMCs, mostly from graft donor cells, obtained 360 days after TCRalphabeta/CD19-depleted stem cell transplant. The V and J genes are TRBV6-5 and TRBJ2-7; D gene uncertain. The sequence came from a male patient younger than 18 who had a stem cell transplant for acute lymphoblastic leukemia, so the T cells may come from the graft donor. This CDR3 is CASSYSGIPDYEQYF. As DNA, the CDR3 is TGTGCCAGCAGTTACTCCGGAATTCCCGATTACGAGCAGTACTTC.